One and the same sample provided the 10 T cell receptor beta chains below, sequenced in a study of shared clonotypes between healthy human individuals. Clones were sequenced by immunoSEQ multiplex PCR, and TCRdb holds only the in-frame ones, with some missing. The sample contains a few hundred thousand clones, 65% to 80% of which appear only once. The sample was PBMCs. The source of these receptors is a woman aged 40-49 years in good health. Some clones in this sample may be carry-over from other donors' samples.

The chain links TRBV5-6 to TRBJ2-3; D unresolved. The CDR3 totals 16 residues. Germline V gives CDR1 SGHDT, CDR2 YYEEEE. Trimming stripped 0 bases from V and 0 bases from J, with 11 bases between. DNA of the CDR3: TGTGCCAGCAGCTTGGAGCCCGGAGTTAGCACAGATACGCAGTATTTT. This codes for CASSLEPGVSTDTQYF. The variable domain in full, completed from reference TRBV5-6 and TRBJ2-3, reads DAGVTQSPTHLIKTRGQQVTLRCSPKSGHDTVSWYQQALGQGPQFIFQYYEEEERQRGNFPDRFSGHQFPNYSSELNVNALLLGDSALYLCASSLEPGVSTDTQYFGPGTRLTVL.

The J gene is TRBJ1-2, the V gene TRBV5-1, with D tentatively TRBD1 (5 bases). V shed 0 bases and J shed 4 bases, with 7 bases lying between them. This CDR3 contains 13 residues. Germline loops: CDR1 SGHRS, CDR2 YFSETQ. CDR3 nucleotides: TGCGCCAGCAGCTTGGACAGGTCCTATGGCTACACCTTC. Translating it yields CASSLDRSYGYTF. Drawing the rest from reference TRBV5-1 and TRBJ1-2, the complete variable domain is KAGVTQTPRYLIKTRGQQVTLSCSPISGHRSVSWYQQTPGQGLQFLFEYFSETQRNKGNFPGRFSGRQFSNSRSEMNVSTLELGDSALYLCASSLDRSYGYTFGSGTRLTVV.

This clone occurred a few times. The chain recombines TRBV6-1 with TRBJ2-7, with 9 bases that match TRBD2. Germline trimming cut 3 bases from V and 2 bases from J; bases unmatched to any gene: 5. The CDR3 totals 15 residues. Germline CDR1 MNHNS, CDR2 SASEGT. This CDR3 reads CASSEREGEAYEQYF. The CDR3 DNA sequence: TGTGCCAGCAGTGAGCGGGAGGGCGAAGCCTACGAGCAGTACTTC.

This chain joins TRBV4-3 and TRBJ1-4; a weak D match, TRBD1 (5 bases). Germline loops: CDR1 LGHNA, CDR2 YSLEER. CDR3 size: 16 residues. V lost 0 bases and J lost 8, with 16 bases in between. The CDR3 nucleotides are TGCGCCAGCAGCCAAGATTATGGGGCTTTAGGAGAAAAACTGTTTTTT. Translated: CASSQDYGALGEKLFF.

This clone was counted once. This chain uses TRBV10-3 with TRBJ2-3, with D hard to call. Germline V gives CDR1 ENHRY, CDR2 SYGVKD. There are 14 residues in the CDR3. V lost 10 bases and J 1 base, leaving 15 bases between the germline ends. The CDR3 nucleotides are TGTGCCACCGGCCCGGAGCTGGGCACAGATACGCAGTATTTT. It translates to CATGPELGTDTQYF.

The chain combines TRBV7-8 with TRBJ2-7; D ambiguous. In germline, CDR1 is SGHVS, CDR2 FQNEAQ. Trimming removed 1 base from V and 2 bases from J, with 15 bases in between. The CDR3 spans 16 residues. The CDR3 sequence is CASSLGPPGSAYEQYF. CDR3 bases: TGTGCCAGCAGCTTAGGTCCCCCGGGCTCCGCCTACGAGCAGTACTTC.

The gene calls are TRBV14 and TRBJ1-4; TRBD1 agrees at 7 bases. The CDR3 runs 16 residues. V lost 1 base and J lost 8; bases outside the gene matches: 10. In germline, CDR1 is SGHDN, CDR2 FVKESK. The CDR3: CASSQGSGQSGEKLFF. In nucleotides, the CDR3 is TGTGCCAGCAGCCAAGGATCGGGACAGTCTGGCGAAAAACTGTTTTTT. Drawing the rest from reference TRBV14 and TRBJ1-4, the complete variable domain is EAGVTQFPSHSVIEKGQTVTLRCDPISGHDNLYWYRRVMGKEIKFLLHFVKESKQDESGMPNNRFLAERTGGTYSTLKVQPAELEDSGVYFCASSQGSGQSGEKLFFGSGTQLSVL.

The rearrangement joins TRBV28 to TRBJ1-2; 7 positions agree with TRBD1. In germline, CDR1 is MDHEN, CDR2 SYDVKM. Trimming at V came to 6 bases and at J to 8 bases, leaving 3 bases not matched to a gene. The CDR3 runs to 11 residues. CDR3 protein: CASRTGAGYTF. The CDR3 nucleotides read TGTGCCAGCAGAACAGGGGCCGGCTACACCTTC.

The CDR3 bases are TGTGCCAGCAGTAAATCCCACGGTGATACGCAGTATTTT. Its translation is CASSKSHGDTQYF. This chain connects TRBV6-4 to TRBJ2-3; no firm D call. Germline CDR1 and CDR2: MRHNA and SNTAGT. CDR3 length: 13 amino acids. Trimming left V 5 bases short and J 6 bases short, with 12 bases between.

V gene TRBV19 combines with J gene TRBJ1-2, with D uncertain. V was trimmed by 3 bases and J by 4 bases, leaving 6 bases between them. Germline values: CDR1 LNHDA, CDR2 SQIVND (reference sequence). The CDR3 loop spans 12 amino acids. The CDR3: CASSIDGYGYTF. The CDR3 DNA follows: TGTGCCAGTAGTATTGACGGCTATGGCTACACCTTC.